The present T cell receptor (beta chain) was sequenced within a study of blood T cell repertoires in COVID-19. Trimming removed 4 bases at V and 2 bases at J, with 8 bases between. CDR1 LGHNA and CDR2 YNFKEQ come from the germline V gene. This CDR3 contains 13 residues. TCRdb keeps only in-frame clones here, not all; method: immunoSEQ multiplex PCR. This table has about 120,000 clones, roughly four fifths appearing once. The clonotype originates from a human donor in a cohort sampled during active COVID-19. The sequencing sample was made of peripheral blood. This chain links TRBV4-2 with TRBJ1-1, with D hard to call. CDR3 sequence (DNA): TGTGCCAGCAGCCCCGGGATTAACACTGAAGCTTTCTTT. It is translated as CASSPGINTEAFF.